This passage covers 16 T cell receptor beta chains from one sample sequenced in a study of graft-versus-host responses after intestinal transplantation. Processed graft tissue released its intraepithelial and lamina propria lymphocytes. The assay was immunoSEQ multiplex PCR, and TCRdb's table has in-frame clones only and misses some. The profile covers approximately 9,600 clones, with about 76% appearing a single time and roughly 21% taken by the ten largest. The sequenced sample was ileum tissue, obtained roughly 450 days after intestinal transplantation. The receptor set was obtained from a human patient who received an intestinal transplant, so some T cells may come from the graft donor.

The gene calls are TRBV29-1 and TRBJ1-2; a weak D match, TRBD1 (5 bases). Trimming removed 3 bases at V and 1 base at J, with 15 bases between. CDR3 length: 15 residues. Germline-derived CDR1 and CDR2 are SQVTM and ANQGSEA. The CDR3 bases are TGCAGCGTTGACCCTGGGACCCCTCTTAACTATGGCTACACCTTC. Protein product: CSVDPGTPLNYGYTF.

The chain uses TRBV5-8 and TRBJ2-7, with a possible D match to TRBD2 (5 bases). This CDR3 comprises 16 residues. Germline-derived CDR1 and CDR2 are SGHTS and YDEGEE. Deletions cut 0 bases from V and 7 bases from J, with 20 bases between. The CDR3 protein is CASSLAGAGPLGEQYF. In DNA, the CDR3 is TGTGCCAGCAGCTTGGCCGGTGCGGGCCCGCTGGGGGAGCAGTACTTC.

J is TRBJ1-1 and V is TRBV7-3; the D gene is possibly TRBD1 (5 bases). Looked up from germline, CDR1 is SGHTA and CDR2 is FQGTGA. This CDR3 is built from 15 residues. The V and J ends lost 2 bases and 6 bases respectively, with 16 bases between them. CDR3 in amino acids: CASSLGVSGTSEAFF. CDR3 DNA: TGTGCCAGCAGCTTAGGGGTGTCGGGGACCTCTGAAGCTTTCTTT.

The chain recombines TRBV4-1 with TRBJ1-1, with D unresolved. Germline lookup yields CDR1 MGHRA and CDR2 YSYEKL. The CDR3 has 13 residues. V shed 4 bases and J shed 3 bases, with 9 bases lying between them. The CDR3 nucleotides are TGCGCCAGCAGCCCTGTCTCGGACACTGAAGCTTTCTTT. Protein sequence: CASSPVSDTEAFF.

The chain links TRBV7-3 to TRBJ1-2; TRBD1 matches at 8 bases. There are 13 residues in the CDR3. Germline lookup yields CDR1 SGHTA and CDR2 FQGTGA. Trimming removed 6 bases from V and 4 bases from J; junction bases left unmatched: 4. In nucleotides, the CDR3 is TGTGCCAGCAGGTCGACAGGGGCCTATGGCTACACCTTC. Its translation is CASRSTGAYGYTF.

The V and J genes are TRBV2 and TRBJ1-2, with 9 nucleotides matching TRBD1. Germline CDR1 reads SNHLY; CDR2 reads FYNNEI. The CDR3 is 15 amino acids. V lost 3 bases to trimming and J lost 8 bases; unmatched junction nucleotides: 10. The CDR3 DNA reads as TGTGCCAGCAGTGAGTTGGGACAGGGTAGTAGCGGCTACACCTTC. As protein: CASSELGQGSSGYTF.

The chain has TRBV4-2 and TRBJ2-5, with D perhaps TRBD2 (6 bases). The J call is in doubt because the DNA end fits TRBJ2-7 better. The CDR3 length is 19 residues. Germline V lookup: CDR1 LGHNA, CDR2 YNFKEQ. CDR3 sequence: CASSQAFLLGGANAYEQYF. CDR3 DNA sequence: TGTGCCAGCAGCCAAGCCTTTCTTCTCGGAGGGGCTAACGCCTACGAGCAGTACTTC.

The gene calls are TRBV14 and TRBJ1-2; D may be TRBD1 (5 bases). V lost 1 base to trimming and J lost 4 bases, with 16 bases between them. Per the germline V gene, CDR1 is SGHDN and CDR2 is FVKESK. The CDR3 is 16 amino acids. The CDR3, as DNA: TGTGCCAGCAGCCAAGGACCATGGCAGGGAGTCTATGGCTACACCTTC. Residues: CASSQGPWQGVYGYTF.

The chain's CDR3 is CASSPMRTATNEKLFF. Written as DNA, the CDR3 is TGTGCCAGCAGTCCCATGAGGACAGCAACTAATGAAAAACTGTTTTTT. The rearrangement joins TRBV27 to TRBJ1-4; a weak D match, TRBD1 (6 bases). V shed 5 bases and J shed 0 bases, with 13 bases lying between them. CDR3 length: 16 residues. Germline-derived CDR1 and CDR2 are MNHEY and SMNVEV (reference sequence).

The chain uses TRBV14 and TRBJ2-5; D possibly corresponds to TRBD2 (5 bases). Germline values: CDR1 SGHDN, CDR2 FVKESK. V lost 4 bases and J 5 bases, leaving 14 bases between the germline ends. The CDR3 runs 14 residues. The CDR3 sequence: CASSPSGGGETQYF. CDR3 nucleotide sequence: TGTGCCAGCAGCCCATCAGGAGGTGGGGAGACCCAGTACTTC.

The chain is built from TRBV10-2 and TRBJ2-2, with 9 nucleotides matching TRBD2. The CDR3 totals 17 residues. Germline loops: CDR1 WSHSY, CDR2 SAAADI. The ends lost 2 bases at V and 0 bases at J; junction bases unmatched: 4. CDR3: CASSEGLAFSNTGELFF. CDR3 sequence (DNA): TGCGCCAGCAGTGAGGGACTAGCGTTTTCGAACACCGGGGAGCTGTTTTTT.

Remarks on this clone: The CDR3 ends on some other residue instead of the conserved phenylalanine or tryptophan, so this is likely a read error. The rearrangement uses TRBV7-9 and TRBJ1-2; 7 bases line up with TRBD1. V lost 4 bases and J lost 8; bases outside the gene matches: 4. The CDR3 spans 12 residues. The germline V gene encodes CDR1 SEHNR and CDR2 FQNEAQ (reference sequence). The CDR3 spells CASSSQGIGYTL. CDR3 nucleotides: TGTGCCAGCAGCTCACAGGGGATCGGCTACACCCTC.

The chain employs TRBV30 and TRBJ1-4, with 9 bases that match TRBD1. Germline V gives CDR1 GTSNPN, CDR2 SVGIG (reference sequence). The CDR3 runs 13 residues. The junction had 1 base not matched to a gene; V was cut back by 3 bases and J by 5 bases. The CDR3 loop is CAWRTGGNEKLFF. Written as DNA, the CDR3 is TGTGCCTGGAGGACAGGGGGGAATGAAAAACTGTTTTTT.

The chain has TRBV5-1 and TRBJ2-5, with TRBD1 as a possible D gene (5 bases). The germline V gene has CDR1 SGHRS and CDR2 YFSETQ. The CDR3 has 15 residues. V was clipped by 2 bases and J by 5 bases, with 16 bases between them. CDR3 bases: TGCGCCAGCAGCTTCGCCCCGGGCAGGGCCGAGACCCAGTACTTC. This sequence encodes CASSFAPGRAETQYF.

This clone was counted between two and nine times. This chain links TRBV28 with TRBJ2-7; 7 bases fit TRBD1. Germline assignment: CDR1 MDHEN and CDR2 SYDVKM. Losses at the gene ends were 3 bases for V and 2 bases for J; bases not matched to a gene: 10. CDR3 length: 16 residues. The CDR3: CASSFMVGRGTYEQYF. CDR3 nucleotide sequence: TGTGCCAGCAGTTTTATGGTCGGCAGGGGGACCTACGAGCAGTACTTC.

CDR3 nucleotide sequence: TGTGCCAGCAGCCGATCCGACAGTATACGGACTGAAGCTTTCTTT. It specifies CASSRSDSIRTEAFF. The rearrangement uses TRBV13 and TRBJ1-1; D is perhaps TRBD1 (5 bases). V was clipped by 5 bases and J by 5 bases, with 18 bases between them. The CDR3 is made up of 15 amino acids. Germline V gene sequence: CDR1 PRHDT, CDR2 FYEKMQ (reference sequence).